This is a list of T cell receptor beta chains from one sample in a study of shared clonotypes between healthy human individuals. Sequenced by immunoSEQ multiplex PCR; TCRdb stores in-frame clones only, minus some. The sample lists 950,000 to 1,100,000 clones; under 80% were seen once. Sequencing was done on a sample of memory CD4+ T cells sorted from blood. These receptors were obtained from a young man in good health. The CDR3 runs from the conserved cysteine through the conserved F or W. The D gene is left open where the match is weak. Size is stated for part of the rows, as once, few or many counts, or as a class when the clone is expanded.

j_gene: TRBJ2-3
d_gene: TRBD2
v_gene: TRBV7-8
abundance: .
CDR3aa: CASSLGGWATDTQYF
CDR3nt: TGTGCCAGCAGCTTGGGGGGGTGGGCGACAGATACGCAGTATTTT

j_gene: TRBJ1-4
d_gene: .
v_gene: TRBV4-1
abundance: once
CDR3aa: CASSQRAGNEKLFF
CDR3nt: TGCGCCAGCAGCCAGAGGGCCGGTAATGAAAAACTGTTTTTT

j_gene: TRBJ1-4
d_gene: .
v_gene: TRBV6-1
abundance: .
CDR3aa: CASSEPRGDTNEKLFF
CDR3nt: TGTGCCAGCAGTGAGCCCAGGGGAGATACTAATGAAAAACTGTTTTTT

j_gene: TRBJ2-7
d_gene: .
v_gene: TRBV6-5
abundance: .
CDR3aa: CASSYVERGPYEQYF
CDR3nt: TGTGCCAGCAGTTACGTCGAACGAGGGCCTTACGAGCAGTACTTC

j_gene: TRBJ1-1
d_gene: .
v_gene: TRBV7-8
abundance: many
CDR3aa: CASSPQRGVATEAFF
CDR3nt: TGTGCCAGCAGCCCGCAACGGGGCGTGGCAACTGAAGCTTTCTTT

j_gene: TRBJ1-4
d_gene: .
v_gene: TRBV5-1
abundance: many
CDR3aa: CASKVRVLDEKLFF
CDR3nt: TGCGCCAGCAAGGTCAGGGTATTGGATGAAAAACTGTTTTTT

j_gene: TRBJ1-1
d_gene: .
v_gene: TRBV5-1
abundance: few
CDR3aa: CASRQRGVNTEAFF
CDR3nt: TGCGCCAGCAGACAGAGAGGAGTGAACACTGAAGCTTTCTTT

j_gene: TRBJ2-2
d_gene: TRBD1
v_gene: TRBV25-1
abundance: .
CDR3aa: CASSAIPGQGTGELFF
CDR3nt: TGTGCCAGCAGTGCCATTCCGGGACAGGGAACCGGGGAGCTGTTTTTT

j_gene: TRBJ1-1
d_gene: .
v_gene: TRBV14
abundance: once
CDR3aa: CASSQVQGPMNTEAFF
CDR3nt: TGTGCCAGCAGCCAAGTGCAGGGGCCAATGAACACTGAAGCTTTCTTT

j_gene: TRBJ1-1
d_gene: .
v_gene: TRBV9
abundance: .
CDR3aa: CASTSTEMNTEAFF
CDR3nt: TGTGCCAGCACCTCGACAGAGATGAACACTGAAGCTTTCTTT

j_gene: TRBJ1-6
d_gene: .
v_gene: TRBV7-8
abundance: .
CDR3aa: CASSSTRTNSPLHF
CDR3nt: TGTGCCAGCAGCTCGACACGGACGAATTCACCCCTCCACTTT

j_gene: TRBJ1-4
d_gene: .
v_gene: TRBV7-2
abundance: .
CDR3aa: CASSLERVANEKLFF
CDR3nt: TGTGCCAGCAGCTTGGAACGGGTCGCTAATGAAAAACTGTTTTTT

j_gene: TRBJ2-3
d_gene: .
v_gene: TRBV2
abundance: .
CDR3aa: CASSRTGDTQYF
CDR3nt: TGTGCCAGCAGTCGAACAGGGGATACGCAGTATTTT

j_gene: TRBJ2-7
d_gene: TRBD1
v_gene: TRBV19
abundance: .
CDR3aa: CASRKTGVNSEQYF
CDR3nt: TGTGCCAGTAGAAAGACAGGGGTGAACTCCGAGCAGTACTTC

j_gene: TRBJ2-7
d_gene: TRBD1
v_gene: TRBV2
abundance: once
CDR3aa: CASTDDRTGPYSSKYEQYF
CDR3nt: TGTGCCAGTACCGACGATCGGACAGGGCCTTACAGTAGCAAATACGAGCAGTACTTC

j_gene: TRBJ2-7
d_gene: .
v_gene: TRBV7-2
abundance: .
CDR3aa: CASSQSGEQYF
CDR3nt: TGTGCCAGCAGCCAGTCGGGGGAGCAGTACTTC

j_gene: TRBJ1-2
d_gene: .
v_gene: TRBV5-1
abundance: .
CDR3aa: CASRKGVTNYGYTF
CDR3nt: TGCGCCAGCAGAAAAGGGGTCACTAACTATGGCTACACCTTC

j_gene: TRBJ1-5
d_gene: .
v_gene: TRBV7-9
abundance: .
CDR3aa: CASSFRDQPQHF
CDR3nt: TGTGCCAGCAGCTTCAGGGATCAGCCCCAGCATTTT

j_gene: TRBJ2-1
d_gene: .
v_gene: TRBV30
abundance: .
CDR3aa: CACHPGAHEQFF
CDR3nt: TGTGCCTGCCACCCGGGGGCACATGAGCAGTTCTTC

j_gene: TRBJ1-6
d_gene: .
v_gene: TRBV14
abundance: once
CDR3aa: CASSRVHSPLHF
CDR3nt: TGTGCCAGCAGCCGGGTACATTCACCCCTCCACTTT